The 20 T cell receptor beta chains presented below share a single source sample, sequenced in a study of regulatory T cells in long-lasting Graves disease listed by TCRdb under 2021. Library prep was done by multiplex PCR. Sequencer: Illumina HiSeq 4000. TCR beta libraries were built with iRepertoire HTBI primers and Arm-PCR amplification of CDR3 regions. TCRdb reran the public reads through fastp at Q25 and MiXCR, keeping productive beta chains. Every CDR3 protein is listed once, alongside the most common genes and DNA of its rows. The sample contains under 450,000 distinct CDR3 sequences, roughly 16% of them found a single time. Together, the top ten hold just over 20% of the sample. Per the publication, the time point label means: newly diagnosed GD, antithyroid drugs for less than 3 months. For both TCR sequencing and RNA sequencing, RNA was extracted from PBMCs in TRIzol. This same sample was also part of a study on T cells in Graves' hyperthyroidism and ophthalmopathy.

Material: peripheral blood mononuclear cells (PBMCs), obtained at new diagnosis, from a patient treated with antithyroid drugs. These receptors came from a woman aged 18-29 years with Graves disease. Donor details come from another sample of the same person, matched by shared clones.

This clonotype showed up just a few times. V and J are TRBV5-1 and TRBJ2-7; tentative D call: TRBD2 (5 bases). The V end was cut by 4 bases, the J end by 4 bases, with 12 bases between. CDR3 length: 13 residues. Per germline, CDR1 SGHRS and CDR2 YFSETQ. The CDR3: CASSLLTGYEQYF. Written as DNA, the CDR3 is TGCGCCAGCAGCCTTTTAACGGGGTACGAGCAGTACTTC.

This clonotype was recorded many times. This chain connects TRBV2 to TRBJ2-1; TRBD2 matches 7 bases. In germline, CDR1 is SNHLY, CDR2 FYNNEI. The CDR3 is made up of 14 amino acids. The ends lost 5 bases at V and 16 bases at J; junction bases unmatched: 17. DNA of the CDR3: TGTGCCAGCAGTTTGTCGGGCGGGAGACTTTTTGTATTCTTC. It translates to CASSLSGGRLFVFF.

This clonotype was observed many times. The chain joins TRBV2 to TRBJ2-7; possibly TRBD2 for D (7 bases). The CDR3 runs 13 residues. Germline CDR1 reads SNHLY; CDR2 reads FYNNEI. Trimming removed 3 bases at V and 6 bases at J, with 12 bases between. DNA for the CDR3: TGTGCCAGCAGTGAGGGAGGGGACACCGAGCAGTACTTC. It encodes CASSEGGDTEQYF.

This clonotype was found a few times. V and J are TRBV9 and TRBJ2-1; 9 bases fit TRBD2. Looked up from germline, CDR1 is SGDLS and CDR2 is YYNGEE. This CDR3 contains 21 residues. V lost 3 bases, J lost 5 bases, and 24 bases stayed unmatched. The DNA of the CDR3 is TGTGCCAGCAGCGCCTACGACTCCGCGTGGGGCGGGAGGGGACCTCACAATGAGCAGTTCTTC. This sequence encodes CASSAYDSAWGGRGPHNEQFF. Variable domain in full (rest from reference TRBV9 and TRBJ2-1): DSGVTQTPKHLITATGQRVTLRCSPRSGDLSVYWYQQSLDQGLQFLIQYYNGEERAKGNILERFSAQQFPDLHSELNLSSLELGDSALYFCASSAYDSAWGGRGPHNEQFFGPGTRLTVL.

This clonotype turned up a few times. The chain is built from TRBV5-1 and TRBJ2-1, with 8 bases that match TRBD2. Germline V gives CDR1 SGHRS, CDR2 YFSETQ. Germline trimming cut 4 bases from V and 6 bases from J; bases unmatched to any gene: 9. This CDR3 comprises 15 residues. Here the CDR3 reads CASSAAGLVINEQFF. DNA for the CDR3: TGCGCCAGCAGCGCTGCGGGACTAGTTATCAATGAGCAGTTCTTC.

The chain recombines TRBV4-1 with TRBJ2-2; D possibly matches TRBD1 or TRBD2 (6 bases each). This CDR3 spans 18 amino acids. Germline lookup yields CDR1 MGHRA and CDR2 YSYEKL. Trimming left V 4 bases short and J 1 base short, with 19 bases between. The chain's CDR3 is CASSLGGGGGQNTGELFF. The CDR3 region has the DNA TGCGCCAGCAGCCTAGGAGGGGGTGGGGGCCAGAACACCGGGGAGCTGTTTTTT.

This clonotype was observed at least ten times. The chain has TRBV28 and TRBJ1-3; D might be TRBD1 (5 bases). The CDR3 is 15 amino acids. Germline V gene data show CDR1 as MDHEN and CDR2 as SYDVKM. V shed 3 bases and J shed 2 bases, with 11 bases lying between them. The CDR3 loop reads CASSFLEGPGNTIYF. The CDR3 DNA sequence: TGTGCCAGCAGTTTTCTTGAGGGACCTGGAAACACCATATATTTT.

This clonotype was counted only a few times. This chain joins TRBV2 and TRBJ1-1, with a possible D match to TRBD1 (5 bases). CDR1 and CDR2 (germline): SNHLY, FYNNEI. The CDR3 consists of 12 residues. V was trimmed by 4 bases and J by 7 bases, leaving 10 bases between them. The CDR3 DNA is TGTGCCAGCAGTGCCGACAGTATTGAAGCTTTCTTT. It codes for CASSADSIEAFF.

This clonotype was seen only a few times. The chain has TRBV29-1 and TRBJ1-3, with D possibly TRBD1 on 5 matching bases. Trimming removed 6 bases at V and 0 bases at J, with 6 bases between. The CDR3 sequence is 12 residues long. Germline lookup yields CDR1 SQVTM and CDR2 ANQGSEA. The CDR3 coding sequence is TGCAGCGTAGGGGACTCTGGAAACACCATATATTTT. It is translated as CSVGDSGNTIYF.

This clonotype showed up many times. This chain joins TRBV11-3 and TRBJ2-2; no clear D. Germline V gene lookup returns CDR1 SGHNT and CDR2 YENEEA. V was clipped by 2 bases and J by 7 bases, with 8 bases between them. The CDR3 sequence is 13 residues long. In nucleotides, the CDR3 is TGTGCCAGCAGCTTAAGGACGAGCGGGGAGCTGTTTTTT. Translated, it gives CASSLRTSGELFF.

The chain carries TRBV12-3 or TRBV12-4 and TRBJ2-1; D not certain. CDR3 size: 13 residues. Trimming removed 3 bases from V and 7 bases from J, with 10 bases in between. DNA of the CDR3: TGTGCCAGCAGTTTCGAGGACGGGAATGAGCAGTTCTTC. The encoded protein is CASSFEDGNEQFF.

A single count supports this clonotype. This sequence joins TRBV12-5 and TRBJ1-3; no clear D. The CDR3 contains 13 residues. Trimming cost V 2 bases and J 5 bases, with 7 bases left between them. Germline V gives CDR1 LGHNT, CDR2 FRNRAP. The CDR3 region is CASGLPVRNTIYF. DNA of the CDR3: TGTGCTAGTGGTTTGCCCGTCAGAAACACCATATATTTT.

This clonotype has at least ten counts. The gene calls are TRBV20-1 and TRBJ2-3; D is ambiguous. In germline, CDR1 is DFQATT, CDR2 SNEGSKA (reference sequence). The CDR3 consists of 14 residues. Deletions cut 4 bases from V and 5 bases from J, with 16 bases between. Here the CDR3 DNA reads TGCAGTGCTACGTCTATTAGATTCGGAGATACGCAGTATTTT. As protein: CSATSIRFGDTQYF.

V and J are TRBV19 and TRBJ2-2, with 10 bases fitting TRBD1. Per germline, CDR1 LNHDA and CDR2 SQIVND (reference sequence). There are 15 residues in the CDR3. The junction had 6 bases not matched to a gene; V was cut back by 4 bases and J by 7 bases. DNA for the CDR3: TGTGCCAGTAGTAAGGCGGGACAGGGGAACGGGGAGCTGTTTTTT. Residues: CASSKAGQGNGELFF.

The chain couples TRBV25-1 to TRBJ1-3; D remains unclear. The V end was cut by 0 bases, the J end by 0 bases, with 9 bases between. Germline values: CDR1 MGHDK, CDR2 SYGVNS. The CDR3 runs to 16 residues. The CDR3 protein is CASSEYRPNSGNTIYF. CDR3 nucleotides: TGTGCCAGCAGTGAATATAGACCAAACTCTGGAAACACCATATATTTT.

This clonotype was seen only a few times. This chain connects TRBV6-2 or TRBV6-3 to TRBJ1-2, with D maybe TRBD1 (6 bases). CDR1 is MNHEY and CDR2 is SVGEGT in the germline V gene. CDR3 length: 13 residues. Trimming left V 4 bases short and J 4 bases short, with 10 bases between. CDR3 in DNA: TGTGCCAGCAGTTTCGAGGACAGCTATGGCTACACCTTC. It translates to CASSFEDSYGYTF.

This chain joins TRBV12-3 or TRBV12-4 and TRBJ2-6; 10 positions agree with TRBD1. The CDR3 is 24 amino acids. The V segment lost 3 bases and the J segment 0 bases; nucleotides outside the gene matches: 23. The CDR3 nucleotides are TGTGCCAGCAGTTTTAGGTTCAGGTTAAGTGTGGGGACAGGGGCATCCTCTGGGGCCAACGTCCTGACTTTC. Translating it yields CASSFRFRLSVGTGASSGANVLTF.

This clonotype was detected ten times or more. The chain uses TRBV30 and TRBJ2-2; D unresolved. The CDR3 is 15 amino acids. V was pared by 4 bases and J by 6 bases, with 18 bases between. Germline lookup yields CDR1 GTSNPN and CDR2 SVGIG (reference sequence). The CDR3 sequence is CAWKVRVYPAGELFF. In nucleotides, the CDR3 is TGTGCCTGGAAAGTTCGGGTTTACCCCGCCGGGGAGCTGTTTTTT.

The DNA of the CDR3 is TGTGCCAGTAGTATGTCTTTAGTCGCCACCAGGTCAGGAGAGCAGTACTTC. Encoded protein: CASSMSLVATRSGEQYF. J is TRBJ2-7 and V is TRBV19; D gene ambiguous. This CDR3 is 17 amino acids long. The V and J ends lost 3 bases and 7 bases respectively, with 25 bases between them. Per the germline V gene, CDR1 is LNHDA and CDR2 is SQIVND (reference sequence).

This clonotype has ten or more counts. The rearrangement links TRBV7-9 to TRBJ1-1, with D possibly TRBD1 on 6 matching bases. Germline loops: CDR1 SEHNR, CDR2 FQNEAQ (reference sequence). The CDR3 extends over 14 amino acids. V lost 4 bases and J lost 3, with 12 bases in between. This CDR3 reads CASSSGQLDTEAFF. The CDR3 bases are TGTGCCAGCAGCTCGGGACAATTAGACACTGAAGCTTTCTTT.